These T cell receptor beta chains were read from a single sample in a study of CD8 T cells in Susac syndrome. A single record per CDR3 protein comes from TCRdb applying MiXCR to the immunoSEQ multiplex PCR reads. Among under 350,000 distinct CDR3 sequences listed, 92% were seen once. The source material was CD4+ T cells from PBMCs. The receptors derive from a human donor with multiple sclerosis. CDR3s include the opening cysteine and the closing phenylalanine or tryptophan. The order of the fields is clone size, D gene, V gene, J gene, CDR3 DNA, CDR3 protein. A D gene is named only where the DNA matches it firmly. Clone size appears in some rows only: once, few, many, or a class for an expanded clone.

size: .
D: .
V: TRBV6-5
J: TRBJ2-6
DNA: TGTGCCAGCAGCACGAATGGGGCCAACGTCCTGACTTTC
CDR3: CASSTNGANVLTF

size: .
D: TRBD1
V: TRBV5-1
J: TRBJ2-7
DNA: TGCGCCAGCAGCTTGGTGACAGGGCCCCCCTTCCGATCCTACGAGCAGTACTTC
CDR3: CASSLVTGPPFRSYEQYF

size: .
D: .
V: TRBV29-1
J: TRBJ2-5
DNA: TGCAGCGTTGCTCCACCGGGGAAGACCCAGTACTTC
CDR3: CSVAPPGKTQYF

size: .
D: TRBD1
V: TRBV30
J: TRBJ2-3
DNA: TGTGCCCTGGGACAGCAAAGCACAGATACGCAGTATTTT
CDR3: CALGQQSTDTQYF

size: few
D: TRBD2
V: TRBV4-1
J: TRBJ2-2
DNA: TGCGCCAGCAGCCCTGACAGGGAGGAAGCGGGAGGGCCGTACACCGGGGAGCTGTTTTTT
CDR3: CASSPDREEAGGPYTGELFF

size: few
D: TRBD2
V: TRBV6-6
J: TRBJ2-7
DNA: TGTGCCAGCAGCCCCCTGCTAGCGGGAGTTTCCTACGAGCAGTACTTC
CDR3: CASSPLLAGVSYEQYF

size: .
D: TRBD2
V: TRBV12-3/TRBV12-4
J: TRBJ2-5
DNA: TGTGCCAGTCGGACTAGCGGGAAAGGGACCCAGTACTTC
CDR3: CASRTSGKGTQYF

size: once
D: .
V: TRBV20-1
J: TRBJ1-1
DNA: TGCAGTGCTCTCGCTCAGATGAACACTGAAGCTTTCTTT
CDR3: CSALAQMNTEAFF

size: .
D: .
V: TRBV18
J: TRBJ1-1
DNA: TGTGCCAGCTCACCAAAATTATCTGATGAAGCTTTCTTT
CDR3: CASSPKLSDEAFF

size: .
D: .
V: TRBV20-1
J: TRBJ1-2
DNA: TGCAGTGCCGGGGACAACAACTATGGCTACACCTTC
CDR3: CSAGDNNYGYTF

size: .
D: TRBD1
V: TRBV11-2
J: TRBJ2-5
DNA: TGTGCCAGCAGCTCCGGGACAGAGCAAGAGACCCAGTACTTC
CDR3: CASSSGTEQETQYF

size: .
D: TRBD1
V: TRBV6-5
J: TRBJ1-3
DNA: TGTGCCAGCAGTTACTCTCGGCGACAGGGAGGGGACACCATATATTTT
CDR3: CASSYSRRQGGDTIYF

size: .
D: TRBD2
V: TRBV29-1
J: TRBJ2-1
DNA: TGCAGCGTTGAAGAGATAGGGCTAGCGGGGGGGCTCGCAGGGCATGAGCAGTTCTTC
CDR3: CSVEEIGLAGGLAGHEQFF

size: .
D: TRBD2
V: TRBV10-3
J: TRBJ2-5
DNA: TGTGCCATAGCCCACGGGACTACACAAGAGACCCAGTACTTC
CDR3: CAIAHGTTQETQYF

size: .
D: .
V: TRBV6-6
J: TRBJ2-5
DNA: TGTGCCACGGCGGGACAACCAACCGGGACCCAGTACTTC
CDR3: CATAGQPTGTQYF

size: .
D: .
V: TRBV14
J: TRBJ2-7
DNA: TGTGCCAGCAGCCAAGCAGGATCATTGCCTCGGGCTTTC
CDR3: CASSQAGSLPRAF

size: .
D: TRBD2
V: TRBV7-9
J: TRBJ2-5
DNA: TGTGCCAGCAGCCTCGGACTAGTTGAACATGAGACCCAGTACTTC
CDR3: CASSLGLVEHETQYF

size: .
D: .
V: TRBV4-2
J: TRBJ2-1
DNA: TGTGCCAGCAGCCAAGCGGGAGACCCCCAGGGACCTTGGTTCTTC
CDR3: CASSQAGDPQGPWFF

size: .
D: .
V: TRBV7-9
J: TRBJ2-1
DNA: TGTGCCAGCAGCTTATTGGTTGACTATGAGCAGTTCTTC
CDR3: CASSLLVDYEQFF

size: .
D: .
V: TRBV6-5
J: TRBJ2-3
DNA: TGTGCCAGCAGCCTTGGGCTTGCCACGTCAGATACGCAGTATTTT
CDR3: CASSLGLATSDTQYF

size: .
D: .
V: TRBV5-1
J: TRBJ2-5
DNA: TGCGCCAGCAGCTTGGGCTTGGGGGTCAGGCAAGAGACCCAGTACTTC
CDR3: CASSLGLGVRQETQYF

size: .
D: .
V: TRBV20-1
J: TRBJ1-6
DNA: TGCAGTGCCGCAGAGGGTACCGTGGTGGGCAATTCACCCCTCCACTTT
CDR3: CSAAEGTVVGNSPLHF

size: once
D: TRBD2
V: TRBV11-1
J: TRBJ2-7
DNA: TGTGCCAGCAGCTTAAGCGGGGGGGACCACGAGCAGTACTTC
CDR3: CASSLSGGDHEQYF

size: .
D: TRBD1
V: TRBV6-6
J: TRBJ2-1
DNA: TGTGCCAGCAGTTCTTTGGGACAGGGGGCCGATGAGCAGTTCTTC
CDR3: CASSSLGQGADEQFF